This TCR beta chain is drawn from a study of T cells after yellow fever vaccination. Whole-study results and caveats: Subsequent booster samples again held most clones from primary vaccination (less than 98% CD4, nearly 90% CD8). Faster peaking, at day 5 versus 15, marked a secondary response that was weaker. The CD4 compartment and the CD8 compartment contained a small share of clonotypes in common.

This clonotype was found many times. Its antigen is not identified. CDR3 size: 15 residues. V lost 6 bases and J lost 4; bases outside the gene matches: 9. The germline gives CDR1 SGHRS, CDR2 YFSETQ. Making TCR cDNA involved 5'RACE template switching, which added UMIs and a universal primer site. TCRdb processed the 5' RACE reads anew with MiXCR; each CDR3 protein has one entry. This table has some 340,000 distinct CDR3 sequences, over 3.5% appearing once. Sequencing used PBMCs, obtained 5 days after the yellow fever booster vaccination. The V call is TRBV5-1, the J call TRBJ2-2; 7 bases align to TRBD2. The TCR comes from a young man who received the YFV17D yellow fever vaccine. CDR3 sequence: CASNVGGTGTGELFF. Here the CDR3 DNA reads TGCGCCAGCAACGTCGGGGGGACTGGCACCGGGGAGCTGTTTTTT.